Following are 18 T cell receptor beta chains from one sample sequenced in a study of T-cell memory formation after mild COVID-19. TCRdb recomputed calls from the 5' RACE reads with MiXCR, one row per CDR3 protein. The sample lists fewer than 700,000 distinct CDR3 sequences; roughly 20% were seen once. The source material was PBMCs or a T cell subset sorted from them (not recorded which). The receptors shown here come from an adult woman who had mild COVID-19 (a few samples of this study predate the infection). Cell type and time point are not known.

This clonotype was counted a few times. The genes are TRBV2 and TRBJ1-2; perhaps TRBD1 as D (5 bases). V lost 4 bases and J 0 bases, leaving 15 bases between the germline ends. In germline, CDR1 is SNHLY, CDR2 FYNNEI. This CDR3 comprises 16 residues. Here the CDR3 DNA reads TGTGCCAGCAGTGGGTTGAAGGGGTGGACTAACTATGGCTACACCTTC. It translates to CASSGLKGWTNYGYTF. Variable domain in full (rest from reference TRBV2 and TRBJ1-2): EPEVTQTPSHQVTQMGQEVILRCVPISNHLYFYWYRQILGQKVEFLVSFYNNEISEKSEIFDDQFSVERPDGSNFTLKIRSTKLEDSAMYFCASSGLKGWTNYGYTFGSGTRLTVV.

The chain uses TRBV7-9 and TRBJ2-5; 9 positions agree with TRBD2. The germline V gene has CDR1 SEHNR and CDR2 FQNEAQ (reference sequence). J was trimmed by 2 bases and V by 5 bases; bases with no gene match: 12. This CDR3 region has 17 residues. DNA of the CDR3: TGTGCCAGCAGCAGGGTTATATCGACTAGCGGACAAGAGACCCAGTACTTC. Its protein product is CASSRVISTSGQETQYF.

This clonotype was detected ten times or more. A read error may account for a junction end that differs from germline. The CDR3 DNA reads TGCGCCAGCTCCCCCGGGACTAGCGGGACGAACGAGCAGTTCTTC. Its protein is CASSPGTSGTNEQFF. The V and J genes are TRBV18 and TRBJ2-1; 13 bases are a match to TRBD2. The CDR3 spans 15 residues. Germline V lookup: CDR1 KGHSH, CDR2 LQKENI.

V is TRBV7-6 and J is TRBJ1-1, with D possibly being TRBD1 (6 bases). This CDR3 has 16 residues. Germline loops: CDR1 SGHVS, CDR2 FNYEAQ. The V and J ends lost 3 bases and 3 bases respectively, with 17 bases between them. The CDR3 coding sequence is TGTGCCAGCAGCTTCGATGGGGGGGCGCGGGACACTGAAGCTTTCTTT. Amino acids: CASSFDGGARDTEAFF.

In this sample, this clonotype turned up many times. The chain couples TRBV7-2 to TRBJ2-7, with TRBD2 matching over 8 bases. Germline-derived CDR1 and CDR2 are SGHTA and FQGNSA. CDR3 length equals 15 residues. V shed 1 base, J shed 0 bases, and the junction held 2 bases outside the gene matches. The CDR3 DNA reads TGTGCCAGCAGCTTAGGGAGCGGGAGCTCCTACGAGCAGTACTTC. Protein: CASSLGSGSSYEQYF.

The chain has TRBV4-3 and TRBJ1-2, with 7 bases fitting TRBD1. Germline V gene sequence: CDR1 LGHNA, CDR2 YSLEER. The V segment lost 4 bases and the J segment 0 bases; nucleotides outside the gene matches: 8. This CDR3 has 16 residues. CDR3: CASSPGGGSSNYGYTF. CDR3 bases: TGCGCCAGCAGCCCGGGAGGGGGCTCGTCTAACTATGGCTACACCTTC.

The chain carries TRBV7-9 and TRBJ2-3; D not resolved. V shed 3 bases and J shed 4 bases, with 20 bases lying between them. Per the germline V gene, CDR1 is SEHNR and CDR2 is FQNEAQ (reference sequence). The CDR3 totals 17 residues. CDR3 amino acids: CASSLSVQSLRSDTQYF. The CDR3 DNA sequence: TGTGCCAGCAGCTTGAGTGTCCAGTCTCTTAGGTCAGATACGCAGTATTTT. Variable domain in full (rest from reference TRBV7-9 and TRBJ2-3): DTGVSQNPRHKITKRGQNVTFRCDPISEHNRLYWYRQTLGQGPEFLTYFQNEAQLEKSRLLSDRFSAERPKGSFSTLEIQRTEQGDSAMYLCASSLSVQSLRSDTQYFGPGTRLTVL.

This clonotype has just a few counts. The V and J genes are TRBV5-6 and TRBJ1-2; D is possibly TRBD1 (5 bases). Trimming left V 0 bases short and J 8 bases short, with 17 bases between. The CDR3 is 15 amino acids. From germline, CDR1 is SGHDT and CDR2 YYEEEE. The CDR3 spells CASSLAGTPWGGYTF. The CDR3 coding sequence is TGTGCCAGCAGCTTGGCCGGGACGCCGTGGGGAGGCTACACCTTC.

This clonotype was observed a handful of times. The rearrangement uses TRBV6-2 or TRBV6-3 and TRBJ2-2, with 7 positions matching TRBD2. This CDR3 comprises 16 residues. J gave up 5 bases and V 2 bases, and 8 bases lay outside the gene matches. Germline assignment: CDR1 MNHEY and CDR2 SVGEGT. CDR3 in amino acids: CASSYEGREGTGELFF. The CDR3 nucleotides are TGTGCCAGCAGTTACGAGGGCAGGGAGGGAACCGGGGAGCTGTTTTTT.

CDR3 DNA sequence: TGTGCCAGCAGTTTAGTTGCACGAGAAAAACTGTTTTTT. This translates into CASSLVAREKLFF. The rearrangement uses TRBV12-3 or TRBV12-4 and TRBJ1-4; D not resolved. The CDR3 loop spans 13 amino acids. V dropped 1 base and J dropped 8 bases, with 8 bases sitting between them.

The genes are TRBV12-3 or TRBV12-4 and TRBJ2-3; tentative D call: TRBD2 (5 bases). Trimming took 5 bases from V and 1 from J, leaving 7 bases between them. The CDR3 is made up of 13 amino acids. Here the CDR3 DNA reads TGTGCCAGCAGTCGACTACGCACAGATACGCAGTATTTT. This codes for CASSRLRTDTQYF.

This clonotype has only a few counts. The V gene is TRBV20-1, the J gene TRBJ2-7; a weak D match, TRBD2 (6 bases). There are 18 residues in the CDR3. The germline V gene has CDR1 DFQATT and CDR2 SNEGSKA (reference sequence). V was shortened by 0 bases and J by 7 bases, with 28 bases between the two germline ends. CDR3 residues: CSAREIPPGTYGRREQYF. The CDR3, as DNA: TGCAGTGCTAGAGAGATCCCGCCCGGGACTTACGGACGTCGGGAGCAGTACTTC.

V gene TRBV5-5 combines with J gene TRBJ2-5, with a possible D match to TRBD2 (5 bases). Per the germline V gene, CDR1 is SGHKS and CDR2 is YYEKEE (reference sequence). The CDR3 totals 14 residues. The V end was cut by 2 bases, the J end by 4 bases, with 12 bases between. For the CDR3, the DNA is TGTGCCAGCAGCTTAGGTCGGGGAGTAGAGACCCAGTACTTC. Its protein product is CASSLGRGVETQYF.

This clonotype was detected a few times. This chain connects TRBV6-5 to TRBJ2-1; possibly TRBD2 for D (6 bases). The CDR3 runs 13 residues. V was cut by 7 bases and J by 5 bases, with 12 bases left in between. Germline loops: CDR1 MNHEY, CDR2 SVGAGI. The CDR3 nucleotides read TGTGCCAGCAATATGGGCGGGAACAATGAGCAGTTCTTC. Encoded protein: CASNMGGNNEQFF.

This clonotype was detected many times. The chain is built from TRBV5-1 and TRBJ2-7; TRBD1 is a possible D gene (5 bases). The CDR3 spans 15 residues. V shed 5 bases and J shed 3 bases, with 18 bases lying between them. The germline V gene has CDR1 SGHRS and CDR2 YFSETQ. CDR3 DNA: TGCGCCAGCAGACCTTTAGGGGCCACTAACTACGAGCAGTACTTC. Translating gives CASRPLGATNYEQYF. The full variable domain, in which reference TRBV5-1 and TRBJ2-7 provide the parts outside the CDR3, is KAGVTQTPRYLIKTRGQQVTLSCSPISGHRSVSWYQQTPGQGLQFLFEYFSETQRNKGNFPGRFSGRQFSNSRSEMNVSTLELGDSALYLCASRPLGATNYEQYFGPGTRLTVT.

There are a few counts of this clonotype. The chain's CDR3 is CASSIGTGGNEQYF. The CDR3 DNA follows: TGTGCCAGTAGTATAGGGACAGGGGGCAACGAGCAGTACTTC. The chain couples TRBV19 to TRBJ2-7; 11 bases align to TRBD1. The CDR3 is 14 residues long. CDR1 LNHDA and CDR2 SQIVND come from the germline V gene (reference sequence). Germline trimming cut 1 base from V and 5 bases from J; bases unmatched to any gene: 1.

The sample holds a few counts of this clonotype. V gene TRBV12-3 or TRBV12-4 combines with J gene TRBJ2-4, with D perhaps being TRBD1 or TRBD2 (5 bases each). The V gene lost 6 bases and the J gene lost 9 bases, with 18 bases spanning the gap. This CDR3 is built from 14 residues. CDR3 sequence: CASRKIGAGGIQYF. In DNA form, the CDR3 reads TGTGCCAGCAGAAAAATCGGGGCTGGGGGCATTCAGTACTTC.

This clonotype was counted many times. The chain joins TRBV5-1 to TRBJ2-4; possible D gene TRBD1, 6 bases. The CDR3 runs 13 residues. Trimming took off 0 bases at V and 6 bases at J, with 7 bases between the two ends. Germline lookup yields CDR1 SGHRS and CDR2 YFSETQ. CDR3 residues: CASSLGGGNIQYF. The CDR3 DNA reads as TGCGCCAGCAGCTTGGGAGGGGGAAACATTCAGTACTTC.